This T cell receptor (beta chain) was profiled in a study of blood T cells in healthy people across ages. Study results and caveats: Per million T cells, the diversity of TCR beta decreased roughly linearly as age advanced.

The sample, approximately 10 milliliters of peripheral blood, was drawn from each donor. Comment on this clonotype: Its antigen is not known.

The CDR3 sequence is 12 residues long. From germline, CDR1 is MNHEY and CDR2 SVGAGI. Deletions cut 5 bases from V and 6 bases from J, with 9 bases between. Then a second PCR, running about 6 to 12 cycles, was carried out with a sample-barcoded 5' primer and a J-beta primer mix. Using its own MiXCR run on the 5' RACE reads, TCRdb lists one record per CDR3 protein. Of roughly 720,000 distinct CDR3 sequences in the sample, 53% were seen once. Sequenced: blood. The chain couples TRBV6-5 to TRBJ2-3; D is undetermined. The TCR originated in a man of 80 years or more in good health. The CDR3 DNA reads as TGTGCCAGCAGTGGGCTGCGGGATACGCAGTATTTT. It encodes CASSGLRDTQYF.